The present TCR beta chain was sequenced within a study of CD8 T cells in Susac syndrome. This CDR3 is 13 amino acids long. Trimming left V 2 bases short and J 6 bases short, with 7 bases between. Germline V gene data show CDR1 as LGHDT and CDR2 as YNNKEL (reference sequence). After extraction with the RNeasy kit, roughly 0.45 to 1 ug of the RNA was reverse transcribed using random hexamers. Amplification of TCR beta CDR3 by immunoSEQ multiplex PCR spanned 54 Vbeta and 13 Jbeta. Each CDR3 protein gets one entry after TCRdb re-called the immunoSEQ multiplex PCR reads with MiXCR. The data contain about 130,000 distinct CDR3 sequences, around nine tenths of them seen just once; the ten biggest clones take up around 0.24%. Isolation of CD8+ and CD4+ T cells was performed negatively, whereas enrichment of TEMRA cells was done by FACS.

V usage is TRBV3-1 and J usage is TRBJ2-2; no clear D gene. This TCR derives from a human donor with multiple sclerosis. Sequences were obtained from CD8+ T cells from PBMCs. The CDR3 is CASSQTASGELFF. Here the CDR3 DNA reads TGTGCCAGCAGCCAAACAGCGTCCGGGGAGCTGTTTTTT.